Included here is one T cell receptor (beta chain) sequence, with context. Its antigen remains unknown. The data are from a study of neurological immune-mediated disorders. Over 200 million TCR-beta sequences (from 15-18 subjects) were yielded by each sequencing run. TCRdb reanalysed the 5' RACE reads using MiXCR and keeps one entry per CDR3 protein. The sample lists roughly 75,000 distinct CDR3 sequences, roughly 13% seen once, with around 4.3% in the top ten. The CDR3 extends over 18 amino acids. Germline CDR1 SGHRS, CDR2 YFSETQ. Deletions cut 0 bases from V and 4 bases from J, with 20 bases between. The time point: longitudinal time-point 1 (baseline). The unsorted libraries were produced from 2 million PBMCs held at -80 C. General study results and limits: The greatest degree of TCR clonal expansion was observed in HTLV-1-associated myelopathy, with the lowest in multiple sclerosis, below that of healthy controls. Among expanded clones, no CDR3 amino acid sequences were shared across subjects, a pattern suggesting private repertoires in all groups.

Sequenced input: PBMCs. J is TRBJ2-1 and V is TRBV5-1; D is uncertain. The TCR sequence derives from a female donor with HTLV-1-associated myelopathy (HAM/TSP). The CDR3 DNA reads as TGCGCCAGCAGCTTGGCAGTCTATAGCTGTGGAATATACAATGAGCAGTTCTTC. It specifies CASSLAVYSCGIYNEQFF.